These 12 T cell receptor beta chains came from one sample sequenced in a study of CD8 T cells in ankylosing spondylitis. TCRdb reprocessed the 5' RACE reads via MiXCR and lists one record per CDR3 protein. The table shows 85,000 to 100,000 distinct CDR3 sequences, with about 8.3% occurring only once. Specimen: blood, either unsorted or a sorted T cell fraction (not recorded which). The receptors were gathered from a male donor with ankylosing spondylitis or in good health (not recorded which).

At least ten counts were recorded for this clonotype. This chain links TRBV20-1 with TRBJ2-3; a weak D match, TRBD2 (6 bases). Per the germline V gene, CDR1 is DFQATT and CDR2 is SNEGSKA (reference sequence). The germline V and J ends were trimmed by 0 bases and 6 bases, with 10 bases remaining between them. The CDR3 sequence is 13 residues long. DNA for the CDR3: TGCAGTGCTAGAGATACAGGAGGGGATACGCAGTATTTT. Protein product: CSARDTGGDTQYF.

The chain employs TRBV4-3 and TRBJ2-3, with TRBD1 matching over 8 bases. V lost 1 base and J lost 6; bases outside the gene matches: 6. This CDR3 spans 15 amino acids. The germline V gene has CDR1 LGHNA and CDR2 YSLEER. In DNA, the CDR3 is TGCGCCAGCAGCCAAGCGGACAGGGATGGCGATACGCAGTATTTT. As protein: CASSQADRDGDTQYF.

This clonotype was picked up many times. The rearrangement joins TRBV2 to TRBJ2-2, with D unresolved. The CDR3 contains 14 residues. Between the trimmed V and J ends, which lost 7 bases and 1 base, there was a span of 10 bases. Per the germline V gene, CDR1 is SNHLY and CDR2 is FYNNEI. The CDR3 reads CASTKEMNTGELFF. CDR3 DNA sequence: TGTGCCAGCACTAAGGAAATGAACACCGGGGAGCTGTTTTTT.

For the CDR3, the DNA is TGTGCCAGCAGCCAACCGGTGGCAGAGATCTACGAGCAGTACTTC. This sequence encodes CASSQPVAEIYEQYF. The chain employs TRBV11-2 and TRBJ2-7; D gene ambiguous. Trimming took 5 bases from V and 3 from J, leaving 17 bases between them. Germline CDR1 SGHAT, CDR2 FQNNGV. The CDR3 totals 15 residues.

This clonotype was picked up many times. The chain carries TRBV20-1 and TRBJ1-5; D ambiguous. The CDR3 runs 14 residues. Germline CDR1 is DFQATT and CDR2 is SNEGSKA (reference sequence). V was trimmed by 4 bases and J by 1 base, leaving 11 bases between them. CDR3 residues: CSAIGRTSNQPQHF. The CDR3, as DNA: TGCAGTGCTATAGGGAGAACCAGCAATCAGCCCCAGCATTTT.

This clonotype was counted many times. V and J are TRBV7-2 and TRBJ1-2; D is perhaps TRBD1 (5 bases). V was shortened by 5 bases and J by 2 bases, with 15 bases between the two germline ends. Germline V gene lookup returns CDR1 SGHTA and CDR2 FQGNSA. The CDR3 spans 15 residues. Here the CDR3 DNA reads TGTGCCAGCAGCCCTCGGGGGATCAACAACTATGGCTACACCTTC. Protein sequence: CASSPRGINNYGYTF.

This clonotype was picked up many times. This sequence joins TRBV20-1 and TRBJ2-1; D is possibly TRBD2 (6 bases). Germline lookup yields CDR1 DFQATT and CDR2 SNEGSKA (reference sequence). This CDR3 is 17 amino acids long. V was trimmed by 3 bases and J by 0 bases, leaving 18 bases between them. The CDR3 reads CSASPSAMLPSYNEQFF. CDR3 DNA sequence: TGCAGTGCTAGCCCTAGCGCCATGCTACCCTCCTACAATGAGCAGTTCTTC.

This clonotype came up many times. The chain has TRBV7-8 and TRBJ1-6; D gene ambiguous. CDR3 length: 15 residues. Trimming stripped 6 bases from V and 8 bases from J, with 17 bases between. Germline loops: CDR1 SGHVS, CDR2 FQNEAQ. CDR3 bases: TGTGCCAGCAGGCTACATAGAATGAAATATTCACCCCTCCACTTT. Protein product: CASRLHRMKYSPLHF.

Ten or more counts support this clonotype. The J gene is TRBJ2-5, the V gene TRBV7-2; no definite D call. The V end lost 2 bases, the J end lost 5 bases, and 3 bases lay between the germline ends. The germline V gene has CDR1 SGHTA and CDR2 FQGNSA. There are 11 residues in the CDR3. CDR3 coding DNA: TGTGCCAGCAGCTTAATGGAGACCCAGTACTTC. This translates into CASSLMETQYF.

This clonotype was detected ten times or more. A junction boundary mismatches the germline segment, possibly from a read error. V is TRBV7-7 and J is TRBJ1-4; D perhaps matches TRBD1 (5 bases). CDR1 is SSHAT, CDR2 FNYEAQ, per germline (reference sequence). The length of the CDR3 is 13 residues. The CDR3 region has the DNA TGTGCTAGCAGTGAGGTTAGGGGTGAAAAACTGTTTTTT. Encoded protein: CASSEVRGEKLFF.

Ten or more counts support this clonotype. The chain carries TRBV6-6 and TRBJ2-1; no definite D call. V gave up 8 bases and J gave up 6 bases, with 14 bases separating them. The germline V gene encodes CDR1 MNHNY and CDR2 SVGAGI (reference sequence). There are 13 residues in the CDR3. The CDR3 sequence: CASGIGQVNEQFF. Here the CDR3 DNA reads TGTGCCAGCGGCATTGGGCAGGTCAATGAGCAGTTCTTC.

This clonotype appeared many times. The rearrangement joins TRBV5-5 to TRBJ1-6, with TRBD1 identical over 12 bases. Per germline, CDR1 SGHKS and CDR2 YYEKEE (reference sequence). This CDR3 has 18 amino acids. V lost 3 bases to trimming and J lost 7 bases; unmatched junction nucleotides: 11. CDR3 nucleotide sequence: TGTGCCAGCAGCTCTTCCGGGACAGGGGGCCCGTCGAATTCACCCCTCCACTTT. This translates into CASSSSGTGGPSNSPLHF.